This TCR beta chain was found in a study of T cell repertoires in cytomegalovirus infection (dated by TCRdb to about 2019). Regarding the study in general: Peptide stimulations targeted recently identified HLA-C-restricted CMV epitopes, whose presentation resists viral immunomodulation, together with well-studied HLA-B-restricted epitopes. Donor HLA type was relevant to the analysis, as public TCR beta signatures indicated carriage of CMV infection together with the matching HLA type. Overall study results and their limits: Cumulative frequency of public TCR beta family members discriminated carriers of CMV infection plus the relevant HLA type in this cohort and an independent roughly 340-donor cohort. In the ex vivo response, HLA-C-restricted CMV-specific TCR beta clonotypes were dominant, and in two of eight donors the single most frequent clonotype came from this HLA-C-restricted group.

Looking up the germline V gene (reference sequence) yields CDR1 DFQATT and CDR2 SNEGSKA. At the junction V is shortened by 1 base and J by 5 bases, with 8 bases in between. There are 12 amino acids in the CDR3, from cysteine to phenylalanine inclusive. Only the CDR3 part of the read is kept: 36 bases, read in frame from the first base. This clonotype showed up just a few times. The specificity of this receptor is unknown. Nothing much larger sits one base from this clone, and base qualities are not available. This sample was sequenced with an Illumina HiSeq 1500. TCRdb reprocessing: public reads trimmed at Q25 with fastp, clones called with MiXCR, in-frame beta chains kept. Each entry is one CDR3 protein sequence, shown with its most common DNA and genes. In this sample the table shows about 920,000 distinct CDR3 sequences, around 30% of which occur a single time. The leading ten clones occupy about an eighth of the sample.

The treatment or condition label corresponds to: in vitro stimulation with specific CMV peptide epitopes to enrich CMV-specific T cells. The TCR was taken from a human donor in good health (CMV status not recorded). Some clones in this sample may be carry-over from other donors' samples. This chain is built from TRBV20-1 and TRBJ1-2; too little of a D gene remains to name it. The source material was cultured CD8+ T cells from PBMCs, sampled from culture after CMV antigen stimulation. The CDR3 is CSARGGIYGYTF. The bases read TGCAGTGCTAGAGGAGGAATATATGGCTACACCTTC.